This T cell receptor (beta chain) was recovered during a study of radiation and T cells in renal cell carcinoma. Findings and limits, study-wide: No pretreatment tumor biopsies were available for baseline clonotypes. From baseline, blood top tumor clonotypes peaked at 2 weeks post-radiation.

The time point is: blood 2 weeks post-SBRT. The treatment denotes: 15 Gy SBRT to primary tumor, nephrectomy 4 weeks later. The tumor was a clear cell renal cell carcinoma. The data were produced by immunoSEQ multiplex PCR, yet TCRdb's version contains in-frame clones alone and is incomplete. This sample has more than 65,000 clones, with 65% to 90% found just once. The CDR3 totals 15 residues. The ends were cut back, 5 bases at V and 4 bases at J, with 14 bases in the middle. The germline gives CDR1 LNHDA, CDR2 SQIVND (reference sequence). Of note for this clone: The antigen remains undetermined.

The material was blood, obtained from a patient whose treatment included radiotherapy and nephrectomy. This TCR was recovered from a woman in her forties or fifties with renal cell carcinoma. The chain has TRBV19 and TRBJ1-4; possible D gene TRBD1, 5 bases. Here the CDR3 reads CASSRSGGNNEKLFF. CDR3 bases: TGTGCCAGTAGTCGATCGGGGGGGAATAATGAAAAACTGTTTTTT.